This TCR beta chain came from a study of blood T cell repertoires in COVID-19. Study as a whole: Samples came from the United States, Italy and Spain, spanning acute and convalescent COVID-19. PBMCs, B-cell-depleted T cells, or T cells were the source of the cDNA or gDNA that made up the material.

This CDR3 spans 15 amino acids. Germline V lookup: CDR1 SEHNR, CDR2 FQNEAQ (reference sequence). V dropped 5 bases and J dropped 5; count of bases not matched to a gene: 8. Original data processing: Quantification of nucleated cells was approximated via reference gene primer amplification. Produced via immunoSEQ multiplex PCR; TCRdb's table is partial and in-frame only. The V and J calls and the clone size are those of that table, but D and trimming were determined from the DNA. Here the sample spans under 200,000 clones, more than 70% being singletons. The chain has TRBV7-9 and TRBJ2-3, with 9 nucleotides matching TRBD2. The sample consisted of peripheral blood. The TCR sequence derives from a man aged 45 to 65 with active or convalescent COVID-19. Here the CDR3 DNA reads TGTGCCAGCAGCCCAGGACTAGCGTACATAGATACGCAGTATTTT. This translates into CASSPGLAYIDTQYF. The full variable domain, with the rest looked up from reference TRBV7-9 and TRBJ2-3, is DTGVSQNPRHKITKRGQNVTFRCDPISEHNRLYWYRQTLGQGPEFLTYFQNEAQLEKSRLLSDRFSAERPKGSFSTLEIQRTEQGDSAMYLCASSPGLAYIDTQYFGPGTRLTVL.